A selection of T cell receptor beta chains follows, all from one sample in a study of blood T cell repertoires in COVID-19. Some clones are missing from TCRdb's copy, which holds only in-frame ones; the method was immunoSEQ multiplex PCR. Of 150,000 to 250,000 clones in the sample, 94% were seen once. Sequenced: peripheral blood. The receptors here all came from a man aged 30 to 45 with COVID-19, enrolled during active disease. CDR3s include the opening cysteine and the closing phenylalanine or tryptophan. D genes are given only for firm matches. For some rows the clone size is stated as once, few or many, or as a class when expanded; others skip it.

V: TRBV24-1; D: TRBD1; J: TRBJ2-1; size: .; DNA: TGTGCCACCAGTGCCGCGACAGGGGCCCACAATGAGCAGTTCTTC; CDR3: CATSAATGAHNEQFF
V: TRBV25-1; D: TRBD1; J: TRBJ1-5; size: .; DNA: TGTGCCAGCAGGGGGACAGGGGGCAGTCAGCCCCAGCATTTT; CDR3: CASRGTGGSQPQHF
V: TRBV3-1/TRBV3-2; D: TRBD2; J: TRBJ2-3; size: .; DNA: TGTGCCAGCAGCCGCGGGGGGGGCACAGATACGCAGTATTTT; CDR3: CASSRGGGTDTQYF
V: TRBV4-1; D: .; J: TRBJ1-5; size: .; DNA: TGCGCCAGCAGCCAAGGGCCTGGGCGCAATCAGCCCCAGCATTTT; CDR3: CASSQGPGRNQPQHF
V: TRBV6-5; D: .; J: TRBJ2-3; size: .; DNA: TGTGCCAGCAACCCTCTCGGGTTTGGTCCAGATACGCAGTATTTT; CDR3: CASNPLGFGPDTQYF
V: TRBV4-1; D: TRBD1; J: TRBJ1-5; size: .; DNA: TGCGCCAGCAGCTTCCGACAGGGCGGGCAGCCCCAGCATTTT; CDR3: CASSFRQGGQPQHF
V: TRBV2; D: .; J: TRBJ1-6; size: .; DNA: TGTGCCAGCAGAGGAGGGACGCCTAGCTCACCCCTCCACTTT; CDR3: CASRGGTPSSPLHF
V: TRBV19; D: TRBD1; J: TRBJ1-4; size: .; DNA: TGTGCCAGTAGTATACAGGGGGCGGCTAATGAAAAACTGTTTTTT; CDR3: CASSIQGAANEKLFF
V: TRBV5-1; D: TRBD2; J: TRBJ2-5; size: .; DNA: TGCGCCAGCAGCCCCGGGGGGGCCGTGACCCAGTACTTC; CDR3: CASSPGGAVTQYF
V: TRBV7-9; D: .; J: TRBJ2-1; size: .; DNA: TGTGCCAGCAGCTCGGGACACTTCAATGAGCAGTTCTTC; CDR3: CASSSGHFNEQFF
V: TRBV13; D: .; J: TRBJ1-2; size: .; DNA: TGTGCCAGCAGTTTGGGGGGGCAGGTAGATGGCTACACCTTC; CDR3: CASSLGGQVDGYTF
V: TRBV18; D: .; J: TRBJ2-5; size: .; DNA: TGTGCCAGCTCACCTCCCTCAGGGGACCAAGAGACCCAGTACTTC; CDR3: CASSPPSGDQETQYF
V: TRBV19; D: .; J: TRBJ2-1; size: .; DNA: TGTGCCAGTAGTACACCGGGATGGAATGAGCAGTTCTTC; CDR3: CASSTPGWNEQFF
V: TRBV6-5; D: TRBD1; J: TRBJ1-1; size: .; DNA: TGTGCCAGCAGTCGCCAACCGGGACAGGGCACTGAAGCTTTCTTT; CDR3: CASSRQPGQGTEAFF
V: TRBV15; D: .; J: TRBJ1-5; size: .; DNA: TGTGCCACCAGCAGAGATCAGGGCAATCAGCCCCAGCATTTT; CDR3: CATSRDQGNQPQHF
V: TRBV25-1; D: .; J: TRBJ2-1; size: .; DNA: TGTGCCAGCAGGGGCCTCAATGAGCAGTTCTTC; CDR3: CASRGLNEQFF
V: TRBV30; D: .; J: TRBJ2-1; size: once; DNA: TGTGCCTGGAGTTTGGGGGGGGCCTACCAGGAGCAGTTCTTC; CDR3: CAWSLGGAYQEQFF
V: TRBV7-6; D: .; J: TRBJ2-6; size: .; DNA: TGTGCCAGCAGCCCCGCGCTCGTGATCTCTGGGGCCAACGTCCTGACTTTC; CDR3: CASSPALVISGANVLTF
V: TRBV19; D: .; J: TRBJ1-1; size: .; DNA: TGTGCCAGTAAGGGTCCGGGATTCTTAACGAACACTGAAGCTTTCTTT; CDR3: CASKGPGFLTNTEAFF
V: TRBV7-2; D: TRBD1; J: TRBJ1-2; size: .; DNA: TGTGCCAGCAGCTTAGCGGCAGGGGGCGCAGATGGCTACACCTTC; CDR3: CASSLAAGGADGYTF
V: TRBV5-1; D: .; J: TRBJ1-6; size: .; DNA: TGCGCCAGCAGCTTGGATTCCGTCTCCTATAATTCACCCCTCCACTTT; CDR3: CASSLDSVSYNSPLHF
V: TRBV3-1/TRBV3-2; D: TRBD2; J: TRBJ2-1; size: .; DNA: TGTGCCAGCAGCCAAGAGTCGGGACTAGCGGGACACAATGAGCAGTTCTTC; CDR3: CASSQESGLAGHNEQFF
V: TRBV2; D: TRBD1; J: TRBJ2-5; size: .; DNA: TGTGCCAGCAGGGAAGGGACAGGGGGAGAGACCCAGTACTTC; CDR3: CASREGTGGETQYF
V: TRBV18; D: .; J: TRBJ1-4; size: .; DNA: TGTGCCAGCTCACTTGGGAGGTCTGGAGCTAATGAAAAACTGTTTTTT; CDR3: CASSLGRSGANEKLFF
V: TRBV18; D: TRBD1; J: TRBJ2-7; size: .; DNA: TGTGCCAGCTCACTGGACAGGGGAACTGCGCACGAGCAGTACTTC; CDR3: CASSLDRGTAHEQYF
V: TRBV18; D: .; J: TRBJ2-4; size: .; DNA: TGTGCCAGCTCACCACTACCTCAGGGGCCCAAAAACATTCAGTACTTC; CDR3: CASSPLPQGPKNIQYF
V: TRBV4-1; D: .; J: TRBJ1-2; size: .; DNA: TGCGCCAGCAGCCAAGAAGGCCGGACTCATGGCTACACCTTC; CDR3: CASSQEGRTHGYTF
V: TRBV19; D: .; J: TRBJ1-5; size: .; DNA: TGTGCCAGTAGTGGGTCGGGGGGCTCCAATCAGCCCCAGCATTTT; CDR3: CASSGSGGSNQPQHF
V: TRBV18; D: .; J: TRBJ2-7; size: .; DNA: TGTGCCAGCTCACCGGACCCGGGACACCTATACTACGAGCAGTACTTC; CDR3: CASSPDPGHLYYEQYF
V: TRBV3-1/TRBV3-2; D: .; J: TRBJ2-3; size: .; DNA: TGTGCCAGCAGCCATCGCGGAGGCACAGATACGCAGTATTTT; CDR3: CASSHRGGTDTQYF
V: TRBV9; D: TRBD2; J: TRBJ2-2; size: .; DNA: TGTGCCAGCAGCGTACGGACTAGCACCGGGGAGCTGTTTTTT; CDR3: CASSVRTSTGELFF
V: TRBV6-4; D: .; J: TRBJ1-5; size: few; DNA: TGTGCCAGCAGGCCTTCCGGGACAAATAACGGGCCCCAGCATTTT; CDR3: CASRPSGTNNGPQHF
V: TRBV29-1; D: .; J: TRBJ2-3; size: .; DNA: TGCAGCGCTCAGAGGCACTTATCGGACACAGATACGCAGTATTTT; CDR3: CSAQRHLSDTDTQYF
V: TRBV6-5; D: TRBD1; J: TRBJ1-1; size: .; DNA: TGTGCCACAAGACAGGGAGCGCACACTGAAGCTTTCTTT; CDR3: CATRQGAHTEAFF
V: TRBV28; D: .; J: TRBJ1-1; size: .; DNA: TGTGCCAGCAGTTTTAGGGGCAGATTGAACACTGAAGCTTTCTTT; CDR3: CASSFRGRLNTEAFF
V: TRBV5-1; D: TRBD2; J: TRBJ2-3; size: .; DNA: TGCGCCAGCAGCTTGGGACTGGGCGGGGGGACCACAGATACGCAGTATTTT; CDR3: CASSLGLGGGTTDTQYF
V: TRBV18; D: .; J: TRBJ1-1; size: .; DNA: TGTGCCAGCTCAACCATACAGGGTTTGACTGAAGCTTTCTTT; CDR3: CASSTIQGLTEAFF
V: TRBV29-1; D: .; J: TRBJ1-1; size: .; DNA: TGCAGCGTTTACAAAAGGGGGAGGGTCGCTGAAGCTTTCTTT; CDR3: CSVYKRGRVAEAFF
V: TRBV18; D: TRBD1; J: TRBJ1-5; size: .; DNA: TGTGCCAGCTCACCGGTAGGGGGCTCAGGTCAGCCCCAGCATTTT; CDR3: CASSPVGGSGQPQHF
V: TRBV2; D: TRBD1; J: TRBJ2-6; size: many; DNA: TGTGCCAGCACCAGGGGGCTGATAGGGGCCAACGTCCTGACTTTC; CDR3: CASTRGLIGANVLTF
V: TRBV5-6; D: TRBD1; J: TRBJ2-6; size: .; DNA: TGTGCCAGCAGCGTCTGGACAGGGTGGGATTCTGGGGCCAACGTCCTGACTTTC; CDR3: CASSVWTGWDSGANVLTF
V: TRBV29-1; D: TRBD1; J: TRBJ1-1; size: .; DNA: TGCAGCGGAGGACAGGACCCGAACACTGAAGCTTTCTTT; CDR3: CSGGQDPNTEAFF
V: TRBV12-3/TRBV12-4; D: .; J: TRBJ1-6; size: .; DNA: TGTGCCAGCAGTTCGGCAAACGGGTCACCCCTCCACTTT; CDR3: CASSSANGSPLHF
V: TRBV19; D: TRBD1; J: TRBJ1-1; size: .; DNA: TGTGCCAGTAGTTTCCGGGACAGCCTCATGAACACTGAAGCTTTCTTT; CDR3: CASSFRDSLMNTEAFF
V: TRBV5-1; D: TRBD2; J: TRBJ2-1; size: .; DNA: TGCGCCAGCACCCCGGGGGGTTCTGGGGACAATGAGCAGTTCTTC; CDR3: CASTPGGSGDNEQFF
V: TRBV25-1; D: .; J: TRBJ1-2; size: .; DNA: TGTGCCAGCAGTGACGTTACAGGGTATGGCTACACCTTC; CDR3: CASSDVTGYGYTF
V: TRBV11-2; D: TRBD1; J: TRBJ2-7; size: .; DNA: TGTGCCAGCAGCTTAGGAGGGGACAGGGGCTCCTACGAGCAGTACTTC; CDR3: CASSLGGDRGSYEQYF
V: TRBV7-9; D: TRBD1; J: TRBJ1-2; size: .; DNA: TGTGCCAGCAGCTCATGGGACAGGGGACTCTATGGCTACACCTTC; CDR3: CASSSWDRGLYGYTF
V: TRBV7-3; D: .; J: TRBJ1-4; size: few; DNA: TGTGCCAGCAGCTTAGGCAACGGGGCTAATGAAAAACTGTTTTTT; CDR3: CASSLGNGANEKLFF
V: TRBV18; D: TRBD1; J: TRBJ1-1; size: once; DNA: TGTGCCAGCTCACAAAGACAGGGGAGGAACACTGAAGCTTTCTTT; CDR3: CASSQRQGRNTEAFF
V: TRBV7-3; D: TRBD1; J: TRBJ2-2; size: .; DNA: TGTGCCAGCAGCTTAGCGTCCGGGACAGGGGTCGGGGAGCTGTTTTTT; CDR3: CASSLASGTGVGELFF
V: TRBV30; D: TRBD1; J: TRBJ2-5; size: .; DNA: TGTGCCTGGAGGCTTATGACAGGGAAAGAGACCCAGTACTTC; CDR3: CAWRLMTGKETQYF
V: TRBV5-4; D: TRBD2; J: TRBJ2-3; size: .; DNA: TGTGCCAGCAGCTTCCGGGGGGAAGATACGCAGTATTTT; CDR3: CASSFRGEDTQYF
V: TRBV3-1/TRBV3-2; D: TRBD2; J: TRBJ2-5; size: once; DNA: TGTGCCAGCAGTCCGACTAGCGAGTACCAAGAGACCCAGTACTTC; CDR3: CASSPTSEYQETQYF
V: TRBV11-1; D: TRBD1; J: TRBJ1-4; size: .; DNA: TGTGCCAGCAGCAAGCGACAGGGGGCAGGTGAAAAACTGTTTTTT; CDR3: CASSKRQGAGEKLFF
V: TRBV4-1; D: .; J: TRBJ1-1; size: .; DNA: TGCGCCAGCAGCCAAGAGGCAGGGGTGATTAACACTGAAGCTTTCTTT; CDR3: CASSQEAGVINTEAFF
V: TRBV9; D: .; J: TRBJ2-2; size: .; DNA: TGTGCCAGCAGCGCAAACAGGGGCTGGGGGGACACCGGGGAGCTGTTTTTT; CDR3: CASSANRGWGDTGELFF
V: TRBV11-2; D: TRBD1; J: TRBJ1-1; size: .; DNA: TGTGCCAGCAGCCCACTGACAGGGGGAACCACTGAAGCTTTCTTT; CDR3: CASSPLTGGTTEAFF